This TCR beta chain emerged from a study of blood T cell repertoires in COVID-19. As originally analysed: Amplification of reference gene primers was used by the study to estimate nucleated cell counts. Repertoires were generated with immunoSEQ multiplex PCR, while TCRdb's copy carries only in-frame clones and drops some. V, J and clone size were drawn from that table, and D and trimming were deduced from the DNA. The sample lists about 220,000 clones, around 82% occurring once. V lost 1 base to trimming and J lost 3 bases, with 22 bases between them. Germline CDR1 and CDR2: LNHDA and SQIVND (reference sequence). The CDR3 runs to 18 residues.

The chain couples TRBV19 to TRBJ2-7, with D perhaps TRBD2 (5 bases). The sequenced sample was peripheral blood. The sequence derives from a human donor in a cohort sampled during active COVID-19. In DNA form, the CDR3 reads TGTGCCAGTAGTATAGTAGGCCCCCTAGCCGGGGTGGGCTACGAGCAGTACTTC. Amino acids: CASSIVGPLAGVGYEQYF.